This TCR beta chain was retrieved from a study of shared clonotypes between healthy human individuals. Data came from immunoSEQ multiplex PCR; TCRdb stores just in-frame clones and leaves some out. The table records more than 600,000 clones, under 95% of them present only once. Overall study results and limits: Richness estimates generally favored naive over memory subsets. Compared with clonotypes that all four donors shared, non-shared clonotypes had lower generation probabilities.

Only CD45RO-negative cells positively selected for CCR7 counted as naive CD8 cells, so terminally differentiated effector memory CD45RA+ cells were excluded. Germline V CDR1 and CDR2: SEHNR, FQNEAQ (reference sequence). V lost 4 bases, J lost 8 bases, and 15 bases stayed unmatched. This CDR3 region has 17 residues. On this clone: The antigen is undetermined.

This sequence originates from a man aged 25 to 40 in good health. This rearrangement joins TRBV7-9 to TRBJ2-1, with 9 bases aligning to TRBD1. Sample: naive CD8+ T cells sorted from blood. CDR3 region: CASSSTDRDRVRDEQFF. In DNA form, the CDR3 reads TGTGCCAGCAGCTCCACCGACAGGGACAGGGTTCGCGATGAGCAGTTCTTC.